The clone carrying this T cell receptor (beta chain) occurred once. Its antigen is undetermined. This entry comes from a study of T cell responses to AZD1222 COVID-19 vaccine. As for the study in general: Second doses that came at about 4 or about 12 weeks were put together. Regarding the study as a whole: Clonal diversity may have been underestimated, and the donors were mostly white British, with more females than males. Spike-specific TCR breadth and depth grew following two AZD1222 doses.

The table came from immunoSEQ multiplex PCR; TCRdb's copy has only in-frame clones and leaves some out. The table has about 74,000 clones, more than 80% seen once; the top ten hold 2% to 2.5%. Specimen: peripheral blood, collected on day 0 of AZD1222 vaccination. This clonotype was obtained from an adult in good health.

CDR3 residues: CASSLMGGSGNTIYF. The CDR3 nucleotides are TGTGCCAGCAGCTTAATGGGCGGCTCTGGAAACACCATATATTTT. J is TRBJ1-3 and V is TRBV7-3, with D unclear. Germline assignment: CDR1 SGHTA and CDR2 FQGTGA. The germline V and J ends were trimmed by 1 base and 0 bases, with 7 bases remaining between them. The CDR3 runs to 15 residues.